The sequence of this T cell receptor beta chain was determined in a study of early T cells in non-severe SARS-CoV-2 infection. The CDR3 totals 14 residues. Germline values: CDR1 MDHEN, CDR2 SYDVKM. V lost 8 bases and J lost 5, with 16 bases in between. Individual cDNA molecules were tagged with unique molecular identifiers, the study reported. One entry per CDR3 protein results from TCRdb running MiXCR on the 5' RACE reads. The data show under 35,000 distinct CDR3 sequences, about 4.2% seen once. This clonotype was recorded at least ten times. The genes are TRBV28 and TRBJ2-1, with unresolved D. The sequence derives from an adult who was a healthcare worker with PCR-confirmed SARS-CoV-2 infection or an uninfected control (not recorded which). The sequencing input was whole blood. This CDR3 reads CASGHKTWDNEQFF. CDR3 nucleotide sequence: TGTGCCAGCGGGCATAAAACCTGGGACAATGAGCAGTTCTTC.